A selection of T cell receptor beta chains follows, all from one sample in a study of naive and memory T cell subsets. TCRdb reprocessed the UMI-ligation and nested PCR reads with MiXCR, giving one entry per CDR3 protein. The sample has around 160,000 distinct CDR3 sequences; roughly 22% are singletons. Sequenced sample: naive CD4+ T cells from blood. The receptors stem from a human donor in good health. Each CDR3 is given with its conserved first and last residue. The order of the fields is J gene, clone size, V gene, D gene, CDR3 protein, CDR3 DNA. The D gene is left open where the match is weak. A row's size may be missing; if present it is once, few, many or a size class.

>TRBJ1-1|NA|TRBV5-1|TRBD1
CASSLPGQGSSEAFF
TGCGCCAGCAGCTTGCCGGGACAGGGCTCCAGTGAAGCTTTCTTT
>TRBJ2-7|few|TRBV10-3|NA
CAISESGNEQYF
TGTGCCATCAGTGAATCTGGTAACGAGCAGTACTTC
>TRBJ2-7|NA|TRBV4-1|TRBD2
CASSHRAAGGPREQYF
TGCGCCAGCAGCCACCGGGCAGCGGGAGGGCCCCGGGAGCAGTACTTC
>TRBJ1-5|few|TRBV7-9|TRBD1
CASSTGVANQPQHF
TGTGCCAGCAGCACAGGGGTGGCGAATCAGCCCCAGCATTTT
>TRBJ2-4|NA|TRBV28|NA
CASSLNRQFQYF
TGTGCCAGCAGTTTAAACAGACAATTTCAGTACTTC
>TRBJ1-5|NA|TRBV7-9|TRBD1
CASSLEGTGGRILQPQHF
TGTGCCAGCAGCTTAGAGGGGACAGGGGGCAGAATTCTTCAGCCCCAGCATTTT
>TRBJ2-1|NA|TRBV5-6|NA
CASSLVGVDEQFF
TGTGCCAGCAGCTTGGTGGGTGTGGATGAGCAGTTCTTC
>TRBJ2-5|few|TRBV7-9|NA
CASSGGVAQYF
TGTGCCAGCAGCGGGGGTGTGGCCCAGTACTTC
>TRBJ2-1|NA|TRBV20-1|TRBD2
CSASGLANEQFF
TGCAGTGCTAGCGGACTAGCCAATGAGCAGTTCTTC
>TRBJ2-1|NA|TRBV6-6|NA
CATTDYHEQFF
TGTGCCACCACGGACTATCATGAGCAGTTCTTC
>TRBJ2-1|few|TRBV29-1|NA
CSGIPQALHTFRSYNEQFF
TGCAGCGGAATACCACAGGCTCTACACACATTTCGCTCCTACAATGAGCAGTTCTTC
>TRBJ2-3|NA|TRBV7-2|TRBD1
CASRLKGAHSTDTQYF
TGTGCCAGCAGATTGAAGGGGGCGCATAGCACAGATACGCAGTATTTT
>TRBJ2-1|NA|TRBV5-6|TRBD1
CASSAGQDQYNEQFF
TGTGCCAGCAGCGCCGGACAGGACCAGTACAATGAGCAGTTCTTC
>TRBJ2-5|few|TRBV27|NA
CASSHSRLAQETQYF
TGTGCCAGCAGTCACTCACGACTGGCACAAGAGACCCAGTACTTC
>TRBJ2-7|many|TRBV29-1|NA
CSVALGSYEQYF
TGCAGCGTTGCTCTGGGGAGCTACGAGCAGTACTTC
>TRBJ1-1|NA|TRBV7-9|NA
CASSLGLGRGSTEAFF
TGTGCCAGCAGCTTAGGTCTGGGCAGGGGCTCTACTGAAGCTTTCTTT
>TRBJ2-1|many|TRBV28|NA
CASERVPYNEQFF
TGTGCCAGCGAGAGGGTCCCATACAATGAGCAGTTCTTC
>TRBJ1-6|NA|TRBV21-1|NA
CASSKVERRRLPLHF
TGTGCCAGCAGCAAAGTTGAGAGGAGGCGACTGCCCCTCCACTTT
>TRBJ1-6|NA|TRBV6-5|NA
CASSSGHYNSPLHF
TGTGCCAGCAGTTCCGGACATTATAATTCACCCCTCCACTTT
>TRBJ2-3|NA|TRBV24-1|NA
CATSELDTQYF
TGTGCCACCAGTGAATTAGATACGCAGTATTTT
>TRBJ1-2|few|TRBV6-6|NA
CASSYDRNYGYTF
TGTGCCAGCAGTTACGACAGGAACTATGGCTACACCTTC
>TRBJ2-2|few|TRBV28|NA
CAIGGSKPNTGELFF
TGTGCCATCGGTGGCTCAAAACCGAACACCGGGGAGCTGTTTTTT
>TRBJ1-4|few|TRBV9|NA
CASTRSAATNEKLFF
TGTGCCAGCACCCGCTCTGCAGCAACTAATGAAAAACTGTTTTTT
>TRBJ1-2|NA|TRBV12-3/TRBV12-4|TRBD1
CASSSGWDRGSFYGYTF
TGTGCCAGCAGTTCCGGTTGGGACAGGGGGTCCTTCTATGGCTACACCTTC
>TRBJ2-1|few|TRBV7-2|TRBD2
CASSFRIAGNEQFF
TGTGCCAGCAGCTTCCGAATAGCGGGAAATGAGCAGTTCTTC
>TRBJ1-4|NA|TRBV27|NA
CASSYRAREKLFF
TGTGCCAGCAGTTATAGGGCCAGAGAAAAACTGTTTTTT
>TRBJ1-1|NA|TRBV29-1|NA
CSVDSRGGTEAFF
TGCAGCGTTGATTCCAGGGGAGGGACTGAAGCTTTCTTT
>TRBJ2-7|many|TRBV10-3|TRBD1
CAIIRAGGSYEQYF
TGTGCCATCATTAGGGCAGGGGGCTCCTACGAGCAGTACTTC
>TRBJ2-7|NA|TRBV5-1|TRBD2
CASSPGRLAGPSYEQYF
TGCGCCAGCAGCCCGGGTAGGTTAGCGGGACCCTCCTACGAGCAGTACTTC
>TRBJ1-4|few|TRBV7-2|NA
CASSLGGASNEKLFF
TGTGCCAGCAGCTTAGGCGGGGCCTCTAATGAAAAACTGTTTTTT
>TRBJ2-1|many|TRBV29-1|TRBD2
CSTRTSGSSYNEQFF
TGCAGCACCCGGACTAGCGGGAGCTCCTACAATGAGCAGTTCTTC
>TRBJ2-5|few|TRBV18|NA
CASSPPSLQETQYF
TGTGCCAGCTCACCACCGTCACTTCAAGAGACCCAGTACTTC
>TRBJ2-3|NA|TRBV6-4|NA
CASSSGTTDTQYF
TGTGCCAGCAGTTCCGGGACAACAGATACGCAGTATTTT
>TRBJ2-1|NA|TRBV12-3/TRBV12-4|NA
CASSSRARGSYNEQFF
TGTGCCAGCAGCTCCCGGGCACGGGGGTCCTACAATGAGCAGTTCTTC
>TRBJ2-2|NA|TRBV2|NA
CASSVEGAALATGELFF
TGTGCCAGCAGTGTCGAGGGCGCTGCTTTGGCCACCGGGGAGCTGTTTTTT
>TRBJ2-1|NA|TRBV6-2/TRBV6-3|NA
CASSYISHEQFF
TGTGCCAGCAGTTATATCAGCCATGAGCAGTTCTTC
>TRBJ2-4|few|TRBV20-1|NA
CSAEAGFGDIQYF
TGCAGTGCGGAGGCAGGGTTTGGAGACATTCAGTACTTC
>TRBJ1-1|few|TRBV11-1|NA
CASSVGPYTEAFF
TGTGCCAGCAGCGTGGGCCCCTACACTGAAGCTTTCTTT
>TRBJ2-5|NA|TRBV5-1|NA
CASSLLIGGQETQYF
TGCGCCAGCAGCTTGTTGATTGGGGGCCAAGAGACCCAGTACTTC
>TRBJ2-7|many|TRBV11-2|NA
CASSPGIYEQYF
TGTGCCAGCAGCCCAGGGATCTACGAGCAGTACTTC
>TRBJ2-1|NA|TRBV29-1|NA
CSVARTPYNEQFF
TGCAGCGTTGCCAGGACACCGTACAATGAGCAGTTCTTC
>TRBJ2-7|few|TRBV28|NA
CASTQLASYEQYF
TGTGCCAGCACTCAACTAGCATCCTACGAGCAGTACTTC